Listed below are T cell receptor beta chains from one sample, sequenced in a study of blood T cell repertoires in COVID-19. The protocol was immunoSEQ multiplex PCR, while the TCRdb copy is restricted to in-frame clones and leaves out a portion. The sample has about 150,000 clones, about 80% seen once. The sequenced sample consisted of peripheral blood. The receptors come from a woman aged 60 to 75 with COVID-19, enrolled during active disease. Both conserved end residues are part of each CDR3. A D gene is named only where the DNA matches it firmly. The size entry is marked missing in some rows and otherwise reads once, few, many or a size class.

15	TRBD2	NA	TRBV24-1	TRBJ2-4	TGTGCCCCGACTGGGAGGGGCCTAGCCAAAAACATTCAGTACTTC	CAPTGRGLAKNIQYF
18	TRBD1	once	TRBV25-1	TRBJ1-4	TGTGCCAGCAGTGAAGAAGGTTGGTTGAGGACAGGTGGTGAAAAACTGTTTTTT	CASSEEGWLRTGGEKLFF
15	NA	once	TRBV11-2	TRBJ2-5	TGTGCCAGCAGCTTAGATGGAGCGTTACGGGTGACCCAGTACTTC	CASSLDGALRVTQYF
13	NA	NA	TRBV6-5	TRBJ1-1	TGTGCCAGCAGCCACGAGGAAGGAACTGAAGCTTTCTTT	CASSHEEGTEAFF
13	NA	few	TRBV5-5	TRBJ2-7	TGTGCCAGCAGCTCCTTACGACTGTACGAGCAGTACTTC	CASSSLRLYEQYF
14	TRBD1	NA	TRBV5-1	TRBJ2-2	TGCGCCAGCAGCGGGGGACAGGAATATGAGGAGCTGTTTTTT	CASSGGQEYEELFF
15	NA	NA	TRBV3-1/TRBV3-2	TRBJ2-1	TGTGCCAGCAGCCAAGTCCTAGCGCTATACAATGAGCAGTTCTTC	CASSQVLALYNEQFF
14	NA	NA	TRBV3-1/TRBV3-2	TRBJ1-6	TGTGCCAGCGGCGACAGACAAGATAATTCACCCCTCCACTTT	CASGDRQDNSPLHF
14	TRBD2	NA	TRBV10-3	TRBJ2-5	TGTGCCATCAGTGAGAGTAGCGGGGGAGAGACCCAGTACTTC	CAISESSGGETQYF
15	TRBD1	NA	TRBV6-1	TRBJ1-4	TGTGCCAGCAGTGAACGTCGACAGGGTGGTGAAAAACTGTTTTTT	CASSERRQGGEKLFF
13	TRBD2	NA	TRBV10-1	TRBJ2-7	TGCGCCAGCAGCCTGACTAGCGGGATTGTGCAGTACTTC	CASSLTSGIVQYF
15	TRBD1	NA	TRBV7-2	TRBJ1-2	TGTGCCAGCAGCTTCCCTCGGACAGGAGACTATGGCTACACCTTC	CASSFPRTGDYGYTF
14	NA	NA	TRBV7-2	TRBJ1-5	TGTGCCAGCAGCTTCCCGACAGGCAATCAGCCCCAGCATTTT	CASSFPTGNQPQHF
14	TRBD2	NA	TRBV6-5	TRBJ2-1	TGTGCCAGCAGACCTTACGGGGGGGCGAATGAGCAGTTCTTC	CASRPYGGANEQFF
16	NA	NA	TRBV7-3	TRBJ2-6	TGTGCCAGCAGCACCAGAAGCGGTACTGGGGCCAACGTCCTGACTTTC	CASSTRSGTGANVLTF
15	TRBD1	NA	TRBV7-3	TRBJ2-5	TGTGCCAGCAGGGTGGGACAGGGTATGAGAGAGACCCAGTACTTC	CASRVGQGMRETQYF
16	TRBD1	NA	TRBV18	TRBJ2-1	TGTGCCAGCTCACGAGCCGGGACAGGGAATCAGAATGAGCAGTTCTTC	CASSRAGTGNQNEQFF
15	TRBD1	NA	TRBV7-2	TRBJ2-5	TGTGCCAGCAGCTTTGGACAGGGTACGGGAGAGACCCAGTACTTC	CASSFGQGTGETQYF
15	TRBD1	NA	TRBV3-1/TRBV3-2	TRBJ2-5	TGTGCCAGCAGCCAAAACCGAGGACAGGCTGGGACCCAGTACTTC	CASSQNRGQAGTQYF
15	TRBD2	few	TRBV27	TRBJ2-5	TGTGCCAGCAGTTTACTGGCGGGGGGGCAAGAGACCCAGTACTTC	CASSLLAGGQETQYF
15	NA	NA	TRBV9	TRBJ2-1	TGTGCCAGCAGCGTGGAGCGGAGCTCCTACAATGAGCAGTTCTTC	CASSVERSSYNEQFF
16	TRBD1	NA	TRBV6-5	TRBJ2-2	TGTGCCAGCAGTTACGAGAGGACAGGGGGAACCGGGGAGCTGTTTTTT	CASSYERTGGTGELFF
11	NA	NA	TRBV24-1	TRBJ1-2	TGTGCCACCAGCTACGGCTATGGCTACACCTTC	CATSYGYGYTF
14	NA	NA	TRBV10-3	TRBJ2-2	TGTGCCATCAGTGAGAACAAGTACACCGGGGAGCTGTTTTTT	CAISENKYTGELFF
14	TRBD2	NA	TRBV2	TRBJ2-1	TGTGCCAGCAGTGGGACTAGCGGGTACAATGAGCAGTTCTTC	CASSGTSGYNEQFF
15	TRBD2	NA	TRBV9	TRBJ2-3	TGTGCCAGCAGCCGACTAGCGGGAGAACTAGATACGCAGTATTTT	CASSRLAGELDTQYF
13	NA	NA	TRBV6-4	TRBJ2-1	TGTGCCAGCAGTGTAACAGAAAACAATGAGCAGTTCTTC	CASSVTENNEQFF